Presented here are 26 T cell receptor beta chains from one specimen sequenced in a study of OX40 agonist ivuxolimab in advanced cancers. TCRdb keeps only in-frame clones here, not all; method: immunoSEQ multiplex PCR. This sample has around 40,000 clones, with 85% to 90% found just once. Sequenced here: CD4+ or CD8+ T cells sorted from blood, sampled in a trial of the OX40 agonist ivuxolimab. The source of these receptors is an adult with an advanced solid tumor such as melanoma, head and neck, liver or kidney cancer.

The CDR3: CASSLGLRGGIGNTIYF. The DNA of the CDR3 is TGTGCCAGCAGCTTAGGCCTAAGAGGGGGAATTGGAAACACCATATATTTT. The chain has TRBV13 and TRBJ1-3; D perhaps matches TRBD1 (6 bases). The CDR3 has 17 amino acids. The V gene lost 0 bases and the J gene lost 3 bases, with 15 bases spanning the gap. Looked up from germline, CDR1 is PRHDT and CDR2 is FYEKMQ (reference sequence). The entire variable domain, with the rest obtained from reference TRBV13 and TRBJ1-3, is as follows: AAGVIQSPRHLIKEKRETATLKCYPIPRHDTVYWYQQGPGQDPQFLISFYEKMQSDKGSIPDRFSAQQFSDYHSELNMSSLELGDSALYFCASSLGLRGGIGNTIYFGEGSWLTVV.

This clone was found once. This rearrangement joins TRBV25-1 to TRBJ2-7; TRBD1 matches at 11 bases. The CDR3 contains 13 residues. With 7 bases clipped from V and 4 bases from J, the junction kept 3 bases outside the gene matches. Looked up from germline, CDR1 is MGHDK and CDR2 is SYGVNS. The DNA for the CDR3 is TGTGCCAGCACCGGACAGGGGGCTTACGAGCAGTACTTC. This encodes CASTGQGAYEQYF.

This clone was seen just once. CDR3 coding DNA: TGTGCCAGCAGCAAGAGAGGACAGTGGAATCAGCCCCAGCATTTT. As protein: CASSKRGQWNQPQHF. The gene calls are TRBV5-6 and TRBJ1-5, with a tentative D call TRBD1 (6 bases). The CDR3 extends over 15 amino acids. Germline CDR1 SGHDT, CDR2 YYEEEE. The V end lost 4 bases, the J end lost 4 bases, and 15 bases lay between the germline ends. The complete variable domain, with remaining parts taken from reference TRBV5-6 and TRBJ1-5, reads DAGVTQSPTHLIKTRGQQVTLRCSPKSGHDTVSWYQQALGQGPQFIFQYYEEEERQRGNFPDRFSGHQFPNYSSELNVNALLLGDSALYLCASSKRGQWNQPQHFGDGTRLSIL.

Remarks on this clone: Relative to the germline gene, one junction end is altered; a read error may explain this. The rearrangement uses TRBV18 and TRBJ2-7, with D perhaps matching TRBD1 or TRBD2 (5 bases each). From germline, CDR1 is KGHSH and CDR2 LQKENI. There are 14 residues in the CDR3. CDR3 amino acids: CASPPGQASDEQYF. The CDR3 region has the DNA TGTGCCAGCCCACCGGGGCAGGCCTCGGACGAGCAGTACTTC.

The chain joins TRBV12-5 to TRBJ2-7; TRBD1 might be the D (6 bases). In germline, CDR1 is LGHNT, CDR2 FRNRAP. The CDR3 is made up of 17 amino acids. V was pared by 4 bases and J by 2 bases, with 21 bases between. CDR3 coding DNA: TGTGCTAGTGGTTCCACACCCATCAGGGGTCCCACCTACGAGCAGTACTTC. It specifies CASGSTPIRGPTYEQYF.

This chain links TRBV6-1 with TRBJ2-2, with 8 bases that match TRBD1. J gave up 6 bases and V 11 bases, and 14 bases lay outside the gene matches. This CDR3 spans 15 amino acids. Per germline, CDR1 MNHNS and CDR2 SASEGT. CDR3 protein: CASASGGRFAGELFF. The DNA for the CDR3 is TGTGCCTCGGCCTCAGGGGGCCGCTTCGCCGGGGAGCTGTTTTTT.

This clone appeared a single time. The rearrangement uses TRBV5-4 and TRBJ2-1; 9 nucleotides match TRBD1. The germline CDR1 and CDR2 sequences are SGHNT and YYREEE (reference sequence). V dropped 2 bases and J dropped 6; count of bases not matched to a gene: 3. The CDR3 is 14 residues long. The CDR3 is CASSFWDRVNEQFF. For the CDR3, the DNA is TGTGCCAGCAGCTTTTGGGACAGGGTCAATGAGCAGTTCTTC.

This clone was seen a single time. In this CDR3 the conserved last residue, phenylalanine or tryptophan, is missing, so a read error is likely. The chain joins TRBV5-5 to TRBJ1-6, with a tentative D call TRBD1 (6 bases). Trimming took 3 bases from V and 5 from J, leaving 15 bases between them. CDR3 length: 16 amino acids. In germline, CDR1 is SGHKS, CDR2 YYEKEE (reference sequence). The CDR3 DNA reads as TGTGCCAGCAGCTGGAGAGGGGGAGGCAATAATTCACCCCTCCACCTT. Protein sequence: CASSWRGGGNNSPLHL.

V and J are TRBV5-3 and TRBJ2-7, with D hard to call. TRBV5-3 belongs to the ORF category, with a function that is uncertain. The CDR3 has 10 amino acids. The V end was cut by 4 bases, the J end by 2 bases, with 1 base between. The CDR3 loop reads CARSPYEQYF. The CDR3 DNA reads TGTGCCAGAAGCCCCTACGAGCAGTACTTC.

This chain connects TRBV7-2 to TRBJ1-1; D ambiguous. Germline loops: CDR1 SGHTA, CDR2 FQGNSA. Trimming pared 1 base from V and 4 bases from J, leaving 7 bases between. This CDR3 spans 13 amino acids. The CDR3 is CASSLEWGTEAFF. The DNA for the CDR3 is TGTGCCAGCAGCTTAGAATGGGGCACTGAAGCTTTCTTT.

The chain recombines TRBV11-2 with TRBJ2-3, with D possibly matching TRBD2 (7 bases). The CDR3 has 15 residues. Trimming took 5 bases from V and 7 from J, leaving 19 bases between them. Germline V gene lookup returns CDR1 SGHAT and CDR2 FQNNGV. This CDR3 reads CASSPSGGAVNTQYF. The CDR3 DNA reads as TGTGCCAGCAGCCCGAGTGGGGGGGCTGTAAATACGCAGTATTTT. Full variable domain (outside the CDR3, taken from reference TRBV11-2 and TRBJ2-3): EAGVAQSPRYKIIEKRQSVAFWCNPISGHATLYWYQQILGQGPKLLIQFQNNGVVDDSQLPKDRFSAERLKGVDSTLKIQPAKLEDSAVYLCASSPSGGAVNTQYFGPGTRLTVL.

The chain combines TRBV5-1 with TRBJ2-1; no clear D. Per germline, CDR1 SGHRS and CDR2 YFSETQ. V shed 7 bases and J shed 5 bases, with 7 bases lying between them. CDR3 length: 11 residues. The CDR3 sequence is CASYKNNEQFF. The CDR3 DNA follows: TGCGCCAGCTATAAGAACAATGAGCAGTTCTTC.

The chain is built from TRBV4-3 and TRBJ1-1; 7 bases are shared with TRBD1. V lost 3 bases, J lost 4 bases, and 11 bases stayed unmatched. CDR3 length equals 16 residues. Germline CDR1 reads LGHNA; CDR2 reads YSLEER. The CDR3 region has the DNA TGCGCCAGCAGCCAGGGAGGGGGCGAAGGAATCACTGAAGCTTTCTTT. Encoded protein: CASSQGGGEGITEAFF.

The rearrangement uses TRBV19 and TRBJ1-5, with no clear D. The V end lost 7 bases, the J end lost 5 bases, and 9 bases lay between the germline ends. This CDR3 has 12 residues. Germline V gene lookup returns CDR1 LNHDA and CDR2 SQIVND (reference sequence). CDR3 sequence reads: CASMFRDQPQHF. The CDR3 region has the DNA TGTGCCAGTATGTTCCGGGATCAGCCCCAGCATTTT.

This clone has only one observation. Because the CDR3 is missing its conserved closing phenylalanine or tryptophan, this is likely a read error. CDR3 nucleotide sequence: TGTGCCAGCAGAGTCGCGGGGACAGTAAGCTCCTATAATTCACCCCTCCACCTT. It translates to CASRVAGTVSSYNSPLHL. The rearrangement joins TRBV28 to TRBJ1-6; 7 bases map to TRBD1. The CDR3 contains 18 residues. CDR1 is MDHEN and CDR2 is SYDVKM in the germline V gene. With V trimmed by 6 bases and J by 0 bases, 11 bases remained unmatched.

The gene calls are TRBV11-2 and TRBJ2-5; no definite D call. The CDR3 is 11 residues long. CDR1 is SGHAT, CDR2 FQNNGV, per germline. The V and J ends lost 5 bases and 2 bases respectively, with 3 bases between them. The CDR3 DNA is TGTGCCAGCAGCCCTCAAGAGACCCAGTACTTC. Translation gives CASSPQETQYF. Full variable domain (missing parts from reference TRBV11-2 and TRBJ2-5): EAGVAQSPRYKIIEKRQSVAFWCNPISGHATLYWYQQILGQGPKLLIQFQNNGVVDDSQLPKDRFSAERLKGVDSTLKIQPAKLEDSAVYLCASSPQETQYFGPGTRLLVL.

The chain joins TRBV18 to TRBJ1-3; a possible D gene is TRBD1 (6 bases). Trimming took 3 bases from V and 0 from J, leaving 12 bases between them. The CDR3 length is 16 residues. Germline lookup yields CDR1 KGHSH and CDR2 LQKENI. The CDR3 loop reads CASSPFTGSSGNTIYF. In nucleotides, the CDR3 is TGTGCCAGCTCACCCTTCACAGGGAGCTCTGGAAACACCATATATTTT.

The chain has TRBV19 and TRBJ2-5, with D possibly TRBD2 on 6 matching bases. The germline V gene has CDR1 LNHDA and CDR2 SQIVND (reference sequence). This CDR3 has 16 residues. Trimming left V 8 bases short and J 4 bases short, with 23 bases between. This CDR3 is CASGQRGSSIGETQYF. CDR3 DNA: TGTGCCAGTGGACAACGGGGGAGCAGTATAGGAGAGACCCAGTACTTC. The whole variable domain, filled in from reference TRBV19 and TRBJ2-5, reads DGGITQSPKYLFRKEGQNVTLSCEQNLNHDAMYWYRQDPGQGLRLIYYSQIVNDFQKGDIAEGYSVSREKKESFPLTVTSAQKNPTAFYLCASGQRGSSIGETQYFGPGTRLLVL.

The genes are TRBV11-2 and TRBJ2-5; D could derive from TRBD1 or TRBD2 (5 bases each). The CDR3 is made up of 16 amino acids. Trimming cost V 2 bases and J 4 bases, with 17 bases left between them. The germline V gene has CDR1 SGHAT and CDR2 FQNNGV. The chain's CDR3 is CASSLWVGLGGETQYF. CDR3 bases: TGTGCCAGCAGCTTATGGGTGGGTCTTGGGGGAGAGACCCAGTACTTC.

CDR3 protein: CAISESGAPEAFF. For the CDR3, the DNA is TGTGCCATCAGTGAGTCGGGGGCACCTGAAGCTTTCTTT. The chain uses TRBV10-3 and TRBJ1-1; the D gene is possibly TRBD1 (6 bases). The germline V gene encodes CDR1 ENHRY and CDR2 SYGVKD. This CDR3 is built from 13 residues. V was shortened by 0 bases and J by 6 bases, with 8 bases between the two germline ends.

This chain connects TRBV15 to TRBJ2-3; no definite D call. The V end was cut by 0 bases, the J end by 3 bases, with 4 bases between. Germline V gene data show CDR1 as LNHNV and CDR2 as YYDKDF (reference sequence). The CDR3 totals 13 residues. CDR3 bases: TGTGCCACCAGCAGAGATAGAACAGATACGCAGTATTTT. Its translation: CATSRDRTDTQYF.

J is TRBJ1-4 and V is TRBV6-5; tentative D call: TRBD1 (6 bases). The V and J ends lost 2 bases and 1 base respectively, with 11 bases between them. CDR1 and CDR2 (germline): MNHEY, SVGAGI. This CDR3 is 16 amino acids long. The CDR3 nucleotides are TGTGCCAGCAGTTACGGGGGGCGTAGAACTAATGAAAAACTGTTTTTT. Protein product: CASSYGGRRTNEKLFF.

The V call is TRBV18, the J call TRBJ2-7; 7 nucleotides align to TRBD2. CDR3 length equals 15 residues. V lost 3 bases to trimming and J lost 6 bases; unmatched junction nucleotides: 11. The V gene's germline CDR1 is KGHSH and CDR2 LQKENI. CDR3 DNA sequence: TGTGCCAGCTCACCCGGGGCCGGGACTACCCTCGAGCAGTACTTC. The encoded protein is CASSPGAGTTLEQYF.

The genes are TRBV9 and TRBJ1-2, with 7 nucleotides matching TRBD1. The V gene end was trimmed by 4 bases and the J gene end by 8 bases; junction bases not matched to a gene: 11. Germline values: CDR1 SGDLS, CDR2 YYNGEE. This CDR3 comprises 14 residues. Here the CDR3 reads CASSPRGDGTGYTF. The CDR3 DNA reads TGTGCCAGCAGCCCCAGGGGGGACGGGACCGGCTACACCTTC.

The genes are TRBV18 and TRBJ2-2; 9 positions match TRBD1. Losses at the gene ends were 3 bases for V and 3 bases for J; bases not matched to a gene: 2. From germline, CDR1 is KGHSH and CDR2 LQKENI. The CDR3 sequence is 15 residues long. The CDR3 is CASSPRTGDTGELFF. The CDR3 DNA reads TGTGCCAGCTCACCTAGGACAGGGGACACCGGGGAGCTGTTTTTT.

This clone was observed once. The rearrangement links TRBV13 to TRBJ2-1; the D call may be TRBD1 or TRBD2 (7 bases each). The CDR3 runs 17 residues. Trimming took 5 bases from V and 6 from J, leaving 23 bases between them. Per the germline V gene, CDR1 is PRHDT and CDR2 is FYEKMQ (reference sequence). The CDR3 sequence: CASSSPGGGYRGNEQFF. The CDR3 DNA reads as TGTGCCAGCAGCAGCCCAGGGGGGGGATATAGAGGCAATGAGCAGTTCTTC.